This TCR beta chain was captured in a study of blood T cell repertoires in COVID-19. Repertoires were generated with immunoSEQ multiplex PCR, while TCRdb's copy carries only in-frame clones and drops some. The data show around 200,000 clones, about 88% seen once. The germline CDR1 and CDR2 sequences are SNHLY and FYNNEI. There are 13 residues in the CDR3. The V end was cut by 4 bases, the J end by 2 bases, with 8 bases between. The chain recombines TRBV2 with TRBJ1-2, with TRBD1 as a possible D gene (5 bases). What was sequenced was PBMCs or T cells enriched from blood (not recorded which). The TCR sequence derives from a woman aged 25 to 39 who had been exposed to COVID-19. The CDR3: CASSGRGNYGYTF. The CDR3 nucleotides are TGTGCCAGCAGTGGGCGGGGGAACTATGGCTACACCTTC.